The next 5 T cell receptor beta chains were all read from a single sample in a study of naive CD8 T cells in extremely preterm neonates. Study outcomes and limitations: Compared with older groups, preterm CDR3s were shorter, with fewer N additions and less trimming.

The method was immunoSEQ multiplex PCR; TCRdb's version includes in-frame clones alone and lacks a portion of them. The sample yields thousands of clones, nearly 95% seen once. The antigens for these receptors are not known. Extremely preterm deliveries at 23-27 weeks of gestation provided the preterm samples. The sample consisted of naive CD8+ T cells from cord blood. These receptors were collected from a boy who was born preterm.

This chain links TRBV7-2 with TRBJ2-1, with 11 nucleotides matching TRBD2. V gave up 3 bases and J gave up 9 bases; unmatched junction bases: 4. The CDR3 spans 14 residues. From germline, CDR1 is SGHTA and CDR2 FQGNSA. The CDR3 reads CASSLTSGIFEQFF. CDR3 in DNA: TGTGCCAGCAGCTTGACTAGCGGGATTTTTGAGCAGTTCTTC.

The chain carries TRBV7-2 and TRBJ2-4, with 7 bases aligning to TRBD1. The V and J ends lost 5 bases and 16 bases, in that order; junction bases with no gene match: 11. Germline V gene sequence: CDR1 SGHTA, CDR2 FQGNSA. The CDR3 has 12 amino acids. The chain's CDR3 is CASSPLTGIYYF. CDR3 nucleotide sequence: TGTGCCAGCAGCCCCCTGACAGGGATCTATTACTTC.

The table lists this clone with a count of one. The chain employs TRBV11-2 and TRBJ2-3; 11 bases fit TRBD2. In germline, CDR1 is SGHAT, CDR2 FQNNGV. This CDR3 has 15 amino acids. V gave up 5 bases and J gave up 1 base; unmatched junction bases: 2. In DNA, the CDR3 is TGTGCCAGCAGCCCGGGACTAGCGGGCACAGATACGCAGTATTTT. It codes for CASSPGLAGTDTQYF.

The V and J genes are TRBV6-5 and TRBJ2-5; TRBD1 is a possible D gene (6 bases). The CDR3 consists of 13 residues. The V and J ends lost 2 bases and 2 bases respectively, with 6 bases between them. Germline CDR1 and CDR2: MNHEY and SVGAGI. The CDR3 loop reads CASSYGTQETQYF. CDR3 nucleotide sequence: TGTGCCAGCAGTTACGGGACACAAGAGACCCAGTACTTC.

The rearrangement joins TRBV5-4 to TRBJ2-7; D might be TRBD1 (8 bases). CDR3 size: 16 residues. CDR1 is SGHNT, CDR2 YYREEE, per germline (reference sequence). Trimming took off 2 bases at V and 0 bases at J, with 15 bases between the two ends. This chain's CDR3 is CASSFGTGGSSYEQYF. The CDR3 DNA sequence: TGTGCCAGCAGCTTCGGGACAGGCGGGAGCTCCTACGAGCAGTACTTC.